Following are 32 T cell receptor beta chains from one sample sequenced in a study of T cells in Graves' hyperthyroidism and ophthalmopathy. What was amplified from RNA transcripts were TCR beta CDR3 regions. HTBI primers were employed in a first-round RT-PCR of the TCR CDR3. TCRdb redid the calling of the multiplex PCR reads with MiXCR, one entry per CDR3 protein. This table holds about 560,000 distinct CDR3 sequences, around 16% found once. Sample: blood. The source is a woman aged 25-40 years with Graves' hyperthyroidism.

This clonotype was seen a handful of times. This chain connects TRBV5-1 to TRBJ2-3; weak D call: TRBD2 (6 bases). CDR1 is SGHRS and CDR2 is YFSETQ in the germline V gene. V was clipped by 0 bases and J by 5 bases, with 16 bases between them. The CDR3 length is 16 residues. Written as DNA, the CDR3 is TGCGCCAGCAGCTTGGGACTAGAGTGGTCCGGAGATACGCAGTATTTT. Translated: CASSLGLEWSGDTQYF.

This clonotype was observed at least ten times. One end of the junction fails to match germline, which may point to a read error. The chain uses TRBV3-1 and TRBJ2-3; tentative D call: TRBD2 (5 bases). This CDR3 has 18 amino acids. CDR1 and CDR2 from the germline V gene are LGHDT and YNNKEL (reference sequence). CDR3 region: CASSQEGSGRGHGDTQYF. In DNA, the CDR3 is TGTGCCAGCAGTCAAGAGGGATCTGGACGGGGTCATGGAGATACGCAGTATTTT.

This rearrangement joins TRBV30 to TRBJ2-7; D is possibly TRBD2 (5 bases). Trimming cost V 4 bases and J 2 bases, with 18 bases left between them. This CDR3 has 15 amino acids. Germline V lookup: CDR1 GTSNPN, CDR2 SVGIG (reference sequence). In nucleotides, the CDR3 is TGTGCCTGGACCCCCGCCCCGGAGGTAACCTACGAGCAGTACTTC. Protein sequence: CAWTPAPEVTYEQYF.

The table lists this clonotype with many counts. The chain links TRBV28 to TRBJ2-7; D might be TRBD2 (6 bases). V was cut by 4 bases and J by 5 bases, with 18 bases left in between. Germline lookup yields CDR1 MDHEN and CDR2 SYDVKM. The CDR3 covers 15 residues. The CDR3 sequence is CASSSLPGLVNEQYF. The CDR3 nucleotides read TGTGCCAGCAGTTCCTTACCGGGACTTGTGAACGAGCAGTACTTC.

In its sample, this clonotype was seen a few times. V usage is TRBV6-1 and J usage is TRBJ1-2; D is perhaps TRBD1 (6 bases). This CDR3 is built from 14 residues. The V end lost 6 bases, the J end lost 3 bases, and 14 bases lay between the germline ends. CDR1 is MNHNS and CDR2 is SASEGT in the germline V gene. This chain's CDR3 is CASRQGAGYYGYTF. Written as DNA, the CDR3 is TGTGCCAGCAGACAGGGTGCTGGGTACTATGGCTACACCTTC.

This clonotype has at least ten counts. This sequence joins TRBV30 and TRBJ1-4; D is uncertain. The germline V gene encodes CDR1 GTSNPN and CDR2 SVGIG (reference sequence). Trimming removed 1 base from V and 3 bases from J, with 9 bases in between. There are 14 residues in the CDR3. DNA for the CDR3: TGTGCCTGGAGTGCCGGGGTTGCTAATGAAAAACTGTTTTTT. Translating gives CAWSAGVANEKLFF.

This clonotype was observed at least ten times. The V and J genes are TRBV20-1 and TRBJ2-1, with a weak D call TRBD2 (5 bases). The CDR3 length is 14 residues. V lost 6 bases to trimming and J lost 4 bases, with 16 bases between them. The germline gives CDR1 DFQATT, CDR2 SNEGSKA (reference sequence). The chain's CDR3 is CSAQSGNGYNEQFF. CDR3 sequence (DNA): TGCAGTGCCCAATCGGGAAATGGGTACAATGAGCAGTTCTTC.

This clonotype was observed many times. V usage is TRBV7-2 and J usage is TRBJ2-7, with D maybe TRBD1 (7 bases). V lost 1 base to trimming and J lost 3 bases, with 16 bases between them. The CDR3 length is 16 residues. Germline V gives CDR1 SGHTA, CDR2 FQGNSA. CDR3 amino acids: CASSLGPGDSNYEQYF. The CDR3 DNA reads as TGTGCCAGCAGCTTAGGCCCGGGGGACAGCAACTACGAGCAGTACTTC.

This clonotype was observed many times. V gene TRBV3-1 combines with J gene TRBJ2-2; either TRBD1 or TRBD2 may supply D (5 bases each). The CDR3 is made up of 15 amino acids. The V gene lost 3 bases and the J gene lost 5 bases, with 13 bases spanning the gap. The germline V gene encodes CDR1 LGHDT and CDR2 YNNKEL (reference sequence). CDR3 sequence reads: CASSQGPAATGELFF. CDR3 DNA: TGTGCCAGCAGCCAGGGGCCAGCGGCAACCGGGGAGCTGTTTTTT.

J is TRBJ1-4 and V is TRBV19, with TRBD1 matching 7 bases. The CDR3 loop spans 17 amino acids. In germline, CDR1 is LNHDA, CDR2 SQIVND (reference sequence). V was clipped by 6 bases and J by 4 bases; unmatched bases: 14. CDR3 sequence: CASSPLRLGQDNEKLFF. The CDR3 DNA reads as TGTGCCAGTAGCCCTTTGCGTCTTGGACAGGATAATGAAAAACTGTTTTTT.

The chain combines TRBV2 with TRBJ2-5; 9 bases match TRBD2. The V gene's germline CDR1 is SNHLY and CDR2 FYNNEI. This CDR3 is 17 amino acids long. Unmatched junction bases numbered 13, after V lost 5 bases and J lost 3 bases. The CDR3 coding sequence is TGTGCCAGCAGTCAGGCGGGGACTAGCAGTTCAGAAGAGACCCAGTACTTC. Residues: CASSQAGTSSSEETQYF.

This clonotype was recorded many times. The chain uses TRBV7-2 and TRBJ2-5; D is undetermined. The CDR3 consists of 15 residues. V was pared by 1 base and J by 1 base, with 10 bases between. Per germline, CDR1 SGHTA and CDR2 FQGNSA. CDR3 amino acids: CASSLGLVGQETQYF. Written as DNA, the CDR3 is TGTGCCAGCAGCTTAGGTTTGGTAGGCCAAGAGACCCAGTACTTC.

This clonotype was recorded once. J is TRBJ2-1 and V is TRBV15; 9 positions agree with TRBD1. With 0 bases clipped from V and 7 bases from J, the junction kept 4 bases outside the gene matches. Per germline, CDR1 LNHNV and CDR2 YYDKDF (reference sequence). The CDR3 extends over 15 amino acids. The chain's CDR3 is CATSRDGTGRNEQFF. The CDR3, as DNA: TGTGCCACCAGCAGAGATGGGACAGGGAGGAATGAGCAGTTCTTC.

This clonotype has at least ten counts. This chain joins TRBV20-1 and TRBJ2-1, with D possibly matching TRBD1 (9 bases). The V end lost 4 bases, the J end lost 8 bases, and 30 bases lay between the germline ends. The germline V gene has CDR1 DFQATT and CDR2 SNEGSKA (reference sequence). This CDR3 spans 18 amino acids. The CDR3 spells CSAKDNRGPGLVFDEQFF. CDR3 DNA: TGCAGTGCTAAAGACAACAGGGGGCCGGGACTAGTCTTCGATGAGCAGTTCTTC.

This clonotype came up many times. The rearrangement links TRBV7-2 to TRBJ2-1; TRBD1 is a possible D gene (6 bases). V was cut by 1 base and J by 2 bases, with 18 bases left in between. The CDR3 runs to 18 residues. Germline CDR1 SGHTA, CDR2 FQGNSA. The CDR3 spells CASSLDGLRGSPYNEQFF. CDR3 DNA: TGTGCCAGCAGCTTAGACGGCCTGAGGGGGAGCCCCTACAATGAGCAGTTCTTC. Full variable domain (missing parts from reference TRBV7-2 and TRBJ2-1): GAGVSQSPSNKVTEKGKDVELRCDPISGHTALYWYRQSLGQGLEFLIYFQGNSAPDKSGLPSDRFSAERTGGSVSTLTIQRTQQEDSAVYLCASSLDGLRGSPYNEQFFGPGTRLTVL.

In its sample, this clonotype was seen a few times. This sequence joins TRBV13 and TRBJ1-1, with a weak D call TRBD1 (5 bases). Trimming stripped 2 bases from V and 5 bases from J, with 9 bases between. This CDR3 spans 13 amino acids. In germline, CDR1 is PRHDT, CDR2 FYEKMQ (reference sequence). CDR3 in DNA: TGTGCCAGCAGCTTAAGAGGGGTGACTGAAGCTTTCTTT. Amino acid sequence: CASSLRGVTEAFF.

This clonotype was counted many times. This sequence joins TRBV18 and TRBJ2-2; weak D call: TRBD1 (5 bases). CDR3 length: 14 amino acids. Trimming left V 3 bases short and J 6 bases short, with 11 bases between. Germline V gene sequence: CDR1 KGHSH, CDR2 LQKENI. CDR3 nucleotide sequence: TGTGCCAGCTCACCGTTTGGACAAGCCGGGGAGCTGTTTTTT. It specifies CASSPFGQAGELFF.

In this sample, this clonotype turned up a few times. The CDR3 spells CATSRVVGGSPLHF. CDR3 nucleotides: TGTGCCACCAGCAGAGTAGTGGGTGGGTCACCCCTCCACTTT. The chain couples TRBV15 to TRBJ1-6, with D unclear. CDR3 length: 14 amino acids. The ends were cut back, 1 base at V and 10 bases at J, with 11 bases in the middle. The germline CDR1 and CDR2 sequences are LNHNV and YYDKDF (reference sequence).

The chain has TRBV18 and TRBJ2-6; the match to TRBD1 covers 10 bases. CDR3 length: 18 amino acids. The germline CDR1 and CDR2 sequences are KGHSH and LQKENI. V trimming: 5 bases; J trimming: 0 bases; junction bases outside the gene matches: 7. CDR3 bases: TGTGCCAGCTCATCCGACAGGGGGCGGCTCTCTGGGGCCAACGTCCTGACTTTC. Translated: CASSSDRGRLSGANVLTF.

The chain is built from TRBV28 and TRBJ1-1, with 10 positions matching TRBD1. The CDR3 has 16 residues. J lost 4 bases, V lost 2 bases, and 7 bases had no gene match. Per the germline V gene, CDR1 is MDHEN and CDR2 is SYDVKM. CDR3 loop: CASSLLTGGLGTEAFF. CDR3 nucleotide sequence: TGTGCCAGCAGTTTACTGACAGGGGGCTTGGGCACTGAAGCTTTCTTT.

CDR3 protein: CASSGGGLTNYGYTF. CDR3 bases: TGTGCCAGCAGCGGTGGGGGGCTGACTAACTATGGCTACACCTTC. The gene calls are TRBV5-5 and TRBJ1-2; tentatively, D is TRBD1 (6 bases). This CDR3 region has 15 residues. Germline CDR1 and CDR2: SGHKS and YYEKEE (reference sequence). With 4 bases removed from V and 0 bases from J, the gap between germline ends came to 13 bases.

The J gene is TRBJ2-2, the V gene TRBV10-3; D is perhaps TRBD1 or TRBD2 (5 bases each). The CDR3 is made up of 16 amino acids. Per the germline V gene, CDR1 is ENHRY and CDR2 is SYGVKD. V shed 4 bases and J shed 1 base, with 13 bases lying between them. CDR3 sequence reads: CAISVAPGQNTGELFF. The CDR3 nucleotides read TGTGCCATCAGTGTAGCACCGGGGCAGAACACCGGGGAGCTGTTTTTT.

V and J are TRBV6-1 and TRBJ1-2; D is undetermined. CDR1 is MNHNS and CDR2 is SASEGT in the germline V gene. This CDR3 region has 16 residues. The germline V and J ends were trimmed by 7 bases and 4 bases, with 22 bases remaining between them. This CDR3 reads CASKVSTSAILYGYTF. The CDR3 coding sequence is TGTGCCAGCAAGGTCAGCACAAGCGCAATTCTCTATGGCTACACCTTC.

The V gene is TRBV12-3 or TRBV12-4, the J gene TRBJ1-2; D perhaps matches TRBD1 (6 bases). Trimming pared 3 bases from V and 3 bases from J, leaving 17 bases between. The CDR3 has 16 residues. The CDR3 bases are TGTGCCAGCAGTTTTGGGGGGGGGGCAGGGGACTATGGCTACACCTTC. Its protein product is CASSFGGGAGDYGYTF.

This clonotype was counted many times. The chain recombines TRBV27 with TRBJ2-7; D not certain. The germline V and J ends were trimmed by 1 base and 4 bases, with 8 bases remaining between them. The CDR3 is made up of 13 amino acids. The germline gives CDR1 MNHEY, CDR2 SMNVEV (reference sequence). CDR3 protein: CASSLLRGYEQYF. The CDR3 nucleotides are TGTGCCAGCAGTTTATTGCGAGGATACGAGCAGTACTTC.

This clonotype was detected many times. The chain links TRBV20-1 to TRBJ2-7; D unresolved. Germline assignment: CDR1 DFQATT and CDR2 SNEGSKA (reference sequence). This CDR3 comprises 10 residues. The V end was cut by 3 bases, the J end by 8 bases, with 8 bases between. The CDR3 coding sequence is TGCAGTGCTAGCACTGGCCAGCAGTACTTC. It translates to CSASTGQQYF.

The chain is built from TRBV9 and TRBJ2-7, with 8 bases identical to TRBD2. This CDR3 region has 15 residues. Germline trimming cut 2 bases from V and 2 bases from J; bases unmatched to any gene: 6. Germline values: CDR1 SGDLS, CDR2 YYNGEE. The CDR3 is CASSVGREVPYEQYF. In DNA, the CDR3 is TGTGCCAGCAGCGTTGGGCGGGAGGTGCCCTACGAGCAGTACTTC.

V usage is TRBV3-1 and J usage is TRBJ2-3; 11 positions match TRBD2. CDR1 is LGHDT and CDR2 is YNNKEL in the germline V gene (reference sequence). The J segment lost 0 bases and the V segment lost 4 bases, leaving 15 bases of the junction unmatched. This CDR3 contains 20 residues. CDR3 nucleotide sequence: TGTGCCAGCAGCCTCGCCCCCCTAGCGGGAGGTTTCAGTAGCACAGATACGCAGTATTTT. Protein sequence: CASSLAPLAGGFSSTDTQYF.

The chain uses TRBV18 and TRBJ1-1, with D hard to call. The CDR3 covers 12 residues. Germline lookup yields CDR1 KGHSH and CDR2 LQKENI. Trimming removed 2 bases at V and 11 bases at J, with 12 bases between. DNA of the CDR3: TGTGCCAGCTCACCAGGTACCGATTCGGCTTTCTTT. Translation: CASSPGTDSAFF.

This clonotype was counted only a few times. The chain employs TRBV6-1 and TRBJ2-4; TRBD1 agrees at 10 bases. There are 14 residues in the CDR3. The V gene end was trimmed by 6 bases and the J gene end by 7 bases; junction bases not matched to a gene: 6. Germline assignment: CDR1 MNHNS and CDR2 SASEGT. Written as DNA, the CDR3 is TGTGCCAGCAGATCCGGACAGGGGGAGAACATTCAGTACTTC. This codes for CASRSGQGENIQYF.

Comment on this clonotype: One junction end does not reproduce the germline sequence, and a read error may be involved. This chain connects TRBV20-1 to TRBJ1-6; TRBD1 is a possible D gene (5 bases). Germline V gives CDR1 DFQATT, CDR2 SNEGSKA (reference sequence). The CDR3 length is 16 residues. The CDR3 DNA sequence: TGCAGCGCTAGATTCGGGGGAAACCCGTATAATTCACCCCTCCACTTT. This codes for CSARFGGNPYNSPLHF.

This clonotype was observed a few times. V is TRBV4-2 and J is TRBJ2-7; TRBD2 aligns across 11 bases. Germline values: CDR1 LGHNA, CDR2 YNFKEQ. This CDR3 region has 16 residues. The trim removed 4 bases at V and 3 bases at J, leaving 8 bases unmatched. The CDR3 bases are TGTGCCAGCAGCCGTCTGACTAGCGGGACAAACTACGAGCAGTACTTC. This translates into CASSRLTSGTNYEQYF.